This T cell receptor (beta chain) was profiled in a study of T cells in Graves' hyperthyroidism and ophthalmopathy. Regarding the study as a whole: With a median lead of 6.5 months before onset, the model predicted ophthalmopathy. Peripheral blood also featured most of the thyroid clonotypes expanded above 0.001.

V was trimmed by 4 bases and J by 3 bases, leaving 13 bases between them. CDR1 is MNHEY and CDR2 is SMNVEV in the germline V gene (reference sequence). This CDR3 contains 15 residues. The table lists this clonotype with many counts. The antigen is not known. Amplified regions were TCR beta CDR3 sequences from RNA transcripts. First-round RT-PCR of the TCR CDR3 relied on the HTBI primer set. MiXCR, applied by TCRdb to the multiplex PCR reads, yields one record per CDR3 protein. The table shows a few hundred thousand distinct CDR3 sequences, with about 14% occurring only once. Sample: blood. The receptor was derived from a woman aged 30 to 39 with Graves' ophthalmopathy. The rearrangement links TRBV27 to TRBJ1-5, with D possibly matching TRBD1 (5 bases). The CDR3: CASSSQVEANQPQHF. CDR3 bases: TGTGCCAGCAGTTCACAGGTGGAGGCCAATCAGCCCCAGCATTTT.